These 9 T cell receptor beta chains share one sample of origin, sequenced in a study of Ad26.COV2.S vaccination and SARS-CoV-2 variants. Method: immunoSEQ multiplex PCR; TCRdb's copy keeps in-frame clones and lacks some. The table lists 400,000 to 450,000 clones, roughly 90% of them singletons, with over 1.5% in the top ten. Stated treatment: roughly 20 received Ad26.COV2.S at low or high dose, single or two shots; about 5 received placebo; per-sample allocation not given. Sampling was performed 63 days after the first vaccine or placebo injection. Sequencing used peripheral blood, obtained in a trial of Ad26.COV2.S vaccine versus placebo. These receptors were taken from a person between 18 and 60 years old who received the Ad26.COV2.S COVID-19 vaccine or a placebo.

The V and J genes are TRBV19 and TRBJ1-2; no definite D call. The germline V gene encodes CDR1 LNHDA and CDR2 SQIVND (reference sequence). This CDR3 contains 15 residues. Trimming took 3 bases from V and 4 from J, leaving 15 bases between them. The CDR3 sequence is CASSIGTTEGYGYTF. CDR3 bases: TGTGCCAGTAGTATCGGAACCACGGAGGGCTATGGCTACACCTTC.

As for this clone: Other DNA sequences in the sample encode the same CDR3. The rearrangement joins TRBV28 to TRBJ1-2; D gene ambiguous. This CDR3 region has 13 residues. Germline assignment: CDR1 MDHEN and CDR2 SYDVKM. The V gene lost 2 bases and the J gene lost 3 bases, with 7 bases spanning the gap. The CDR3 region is CASSLGRDYGYTF. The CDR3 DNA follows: TGTGCCAGCAGTTTAGGTAGGGACTATGGCTACACCTTC.

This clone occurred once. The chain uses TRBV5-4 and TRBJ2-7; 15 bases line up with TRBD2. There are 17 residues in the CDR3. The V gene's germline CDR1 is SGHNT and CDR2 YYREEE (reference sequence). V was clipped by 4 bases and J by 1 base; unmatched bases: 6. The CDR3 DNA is TGTGCCAGCAGCCAGGGACTAGCGGGGGGCCATTCCTACGAGCAGTACTTC. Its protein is CASSQGLAGGHSYEQYF.

The chain's CDR3 is CASSQGGGAPQETQYF. CDR3 DNA sequence: TGCGCCAGCAGCCAAGGTGGTGGGGCCCCCCAAGAGACCCAGTACTTC. The chain is built from TRBV4-3 and TRBJ2-5; possibly TRBD1 for D (5 bases). V was pared by 1 base and J by 1 base, with 13 bases between. Germline CDR1 reads LGHNA; CDR2 reads YSLEER. CDR3 length: 16 amino acids.

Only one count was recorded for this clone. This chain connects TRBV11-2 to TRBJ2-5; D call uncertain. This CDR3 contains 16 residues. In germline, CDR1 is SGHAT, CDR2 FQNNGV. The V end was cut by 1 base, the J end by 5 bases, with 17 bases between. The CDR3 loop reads CASSLGIDPGGETQYF. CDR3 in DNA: TGTGCCAGCAGCTTAGGAATTGACCCGGGCGGCGAGACCCAGTACTTC.

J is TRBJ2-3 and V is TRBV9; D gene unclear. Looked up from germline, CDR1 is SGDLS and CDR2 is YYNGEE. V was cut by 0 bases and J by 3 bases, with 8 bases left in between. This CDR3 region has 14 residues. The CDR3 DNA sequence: TGTGCCAGCAGCGTAGGGGCCATTACAGATACGCAGTATTTT. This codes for CASSVGAITDTQYF.

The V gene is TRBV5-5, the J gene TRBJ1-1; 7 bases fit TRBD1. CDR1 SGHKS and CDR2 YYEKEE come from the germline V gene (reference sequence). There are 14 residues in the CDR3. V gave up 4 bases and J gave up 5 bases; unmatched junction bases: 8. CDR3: CASSPMTGRTEAFF. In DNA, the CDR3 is TGTGCCAGCAGCCCTATGACAGGGAGGACTGAAGCTTTCTTT.

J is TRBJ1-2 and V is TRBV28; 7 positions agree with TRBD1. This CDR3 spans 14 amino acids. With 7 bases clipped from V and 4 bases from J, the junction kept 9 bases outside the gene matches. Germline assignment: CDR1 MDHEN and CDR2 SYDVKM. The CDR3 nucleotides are TGTGCCAGCAAAGAAGGGGGCGCTAGCTATGGCTACACCTTC. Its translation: CASKEGGASYGYTF.

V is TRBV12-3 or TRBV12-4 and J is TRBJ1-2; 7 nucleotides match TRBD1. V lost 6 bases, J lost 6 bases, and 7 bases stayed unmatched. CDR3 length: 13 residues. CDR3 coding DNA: TGTGCCAGCAGCAAGTCTACAGGGGATGGCTACACCTTC. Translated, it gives CASSKSTGDGYTF.